This T cell receptor beta chain was sequenced in a study of blood T cell repertoires in COVID-19. Looking at the study overall: Some COVID-19 samples were acute and others convalescent; all came from the United States, Italy and Spain. PBMCs, B-cell-depleted T cells, or T cells provided the cDNA or gDNA that made up the material.

Methods used by the authors: For nucleated cells, counts were estimated from reference gene primer amplification. Assay used: immunoSEQ multiplex PCR; TCRdb lists only in-frame clones, some missing. The D gene and trimming were derived from the DNA, and the V and J assignments and clone size from that table. The sample contains around 69,000 clones, roughly 80% of which appear only once. Germline assignment: CDR1 SGHDT and CDR2 YYEEEE. The CDR3 is 16 residues long. V trimming: 0 bases; J trimming: 0 bases; junction bases outside the gene matches: 5. This receptor was taken from a woman in her 70s with acute or convalescent COVID-19. Material for sequencing was peripheral blood. This rearrangement joins TRBV5-6 to TRBJ2-7; 8 positions agree with TRBD2. The CDR3 DNA reads TGTGCCAGCAGCTTGGCTGGCGGGAGGTCCTCCTACGAGCAGTACTTC. Its translation: CASSLAGGRSSYEQYF.